This T cell receptor beta chain was captured by sequencing in a study of blood T cell repertoires in COVID-19. Turning to the study itself: Material from acute and convalescent COVID-19 was sourced from the United States, Italy and Spain. Sample material is recorded as cDNA or gDNA derived from T cells, B-cell-depleted T cells, or PBMCs.

Original methodology: Amplification from reference gene primers served as the basis for estimated nucleated cell counts. TCRdb keeps only in-frame clones here, not all; method: immunoSEQ multiplex PCR. For V, J and clone size, that table is used; D and trimming come from the DNA. The profile shows about 200,000 clones, around 83% of them singletons. Germline V gene lookup returns CDR1 MGHDK and CDR2 SYGVNS. V was clipped by 4 bases and J by 4 bases, with 16 bases between them. The CDR3 spans 15 residues. The TCR sequence derives from a human donor in a cohort sampled during active COVID-19. J is TRBJ2-5 and V is TRBV25-1, with a possible D match to TRBD1 (6 bases). Sequenced input: peripheral blood. The CDR3 coding sequence is TGTGCCAGCAGTGGGCCGGTCGGGACACGAGAGACCCAGTACTTC. This translates into CASSGPVGTRETQYF.